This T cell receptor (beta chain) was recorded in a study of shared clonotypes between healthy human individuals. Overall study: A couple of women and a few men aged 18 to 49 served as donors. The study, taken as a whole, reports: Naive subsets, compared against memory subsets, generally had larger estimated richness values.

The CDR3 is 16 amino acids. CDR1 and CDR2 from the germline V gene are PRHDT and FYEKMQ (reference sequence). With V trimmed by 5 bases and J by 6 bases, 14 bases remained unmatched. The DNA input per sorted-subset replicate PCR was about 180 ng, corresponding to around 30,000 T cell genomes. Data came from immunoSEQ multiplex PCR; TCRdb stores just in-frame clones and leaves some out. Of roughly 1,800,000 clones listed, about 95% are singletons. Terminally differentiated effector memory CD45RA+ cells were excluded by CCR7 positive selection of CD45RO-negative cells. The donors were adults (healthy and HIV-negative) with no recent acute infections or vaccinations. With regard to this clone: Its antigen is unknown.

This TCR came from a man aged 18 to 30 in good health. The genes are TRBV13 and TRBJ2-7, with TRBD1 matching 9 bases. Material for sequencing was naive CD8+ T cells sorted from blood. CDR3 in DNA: TGTGCCAGCAGCCTCCCCCCGGGGACAGGGTCCCTCGAGCAGTACTTC. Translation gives CASSLPPGTGSLEQYF.